This TCR beta chain was profiled in a study of radiation and T cells in renal cell carcinoma. Overall study findings and caveats: Compared with controls, irradiated tumors showed greater TCR clonality.

Some clones are missing from TCRdb's copy, which holds only in-frame ones; the method was immunoSEQ multiplex PCR. The data show fewer than 20,000 clones, around three fifths seen once. The CDR3 covers 14 residues. The treatment was: treatment-naive control, cytoreductive nephrectomy. This renal cell carcinoma was of the clear cell type. Controls included a few female and over 10 male donors, resected 2011 to 2014. Details on this clone: Its antigen is unidentified.

This specimen was tumor tissue, taken from a patient whose treatment was nephrectomy without radiotherapy. The gene calls are TRBV21-1 and TRBJ1-1; TRBD1, the D gene given by the table, was not confirmed from the DNA. TRBV21-1 is a documented pseudogene. This TCR was recovered from a man aged 45 to 65 with renal cell carcinoma. CDR3 protein: CASPPGVMNTEAFF. The CDR3, as DNA: TGTGCCAGCCCTCCAGGGGTAATGAACACTGAAGCTTTCTTT.